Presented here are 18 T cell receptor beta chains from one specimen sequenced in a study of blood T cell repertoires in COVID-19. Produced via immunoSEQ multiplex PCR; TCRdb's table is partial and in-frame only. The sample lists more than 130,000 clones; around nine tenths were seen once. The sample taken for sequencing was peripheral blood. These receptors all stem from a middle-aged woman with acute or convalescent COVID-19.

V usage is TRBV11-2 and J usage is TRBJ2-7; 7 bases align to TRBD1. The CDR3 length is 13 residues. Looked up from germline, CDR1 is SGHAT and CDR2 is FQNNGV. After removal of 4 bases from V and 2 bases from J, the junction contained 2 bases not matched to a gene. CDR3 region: CASSYDRAYEQYF. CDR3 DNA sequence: TGTGCCAGCAGCTACGACAGGGCCTACGAGCAGTACTTC.

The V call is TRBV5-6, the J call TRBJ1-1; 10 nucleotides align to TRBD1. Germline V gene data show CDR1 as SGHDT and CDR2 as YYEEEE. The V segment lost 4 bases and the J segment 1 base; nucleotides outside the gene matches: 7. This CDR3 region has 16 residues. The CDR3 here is CASSPGTGARNTEAFF. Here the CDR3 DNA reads TGTGCCAGCAGCCCCGGGACAGGGGCGAGGAACACTGAAGCTTTCTTT.

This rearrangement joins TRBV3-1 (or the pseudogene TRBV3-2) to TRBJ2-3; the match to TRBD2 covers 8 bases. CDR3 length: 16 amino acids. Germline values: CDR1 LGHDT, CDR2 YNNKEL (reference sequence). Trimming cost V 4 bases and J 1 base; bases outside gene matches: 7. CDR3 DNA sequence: TGTGCCAGCAGCCCCTGGCTAGCGGGTCGCACAGATACGCAGTATTTT. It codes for CASSPWLAGRTDTQYF.

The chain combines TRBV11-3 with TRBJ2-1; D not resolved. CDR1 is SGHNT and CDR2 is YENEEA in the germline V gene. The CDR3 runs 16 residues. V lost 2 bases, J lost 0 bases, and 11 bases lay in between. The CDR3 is CASSLSGLSSYNEQFF. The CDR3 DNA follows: TGTGCCAGCAGCTTATCTGGTCTCAGCTCCTACAATGAGCAGTTCTTC.

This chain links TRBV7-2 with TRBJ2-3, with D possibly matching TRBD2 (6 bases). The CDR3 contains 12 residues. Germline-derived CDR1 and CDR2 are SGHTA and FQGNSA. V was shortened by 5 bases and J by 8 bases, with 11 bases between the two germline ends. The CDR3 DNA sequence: TGTGCCAGCAGCCCTGTGGGGGGTACGCAGTATTTT. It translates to CASSPVGGTQYF.

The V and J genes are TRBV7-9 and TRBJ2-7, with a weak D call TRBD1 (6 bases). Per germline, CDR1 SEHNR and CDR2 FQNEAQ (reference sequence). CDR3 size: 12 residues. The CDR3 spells CATGTQNYEQYF. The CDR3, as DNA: TGTGCTACCGGGACACAAAACTACGAGCAGTACTTC.

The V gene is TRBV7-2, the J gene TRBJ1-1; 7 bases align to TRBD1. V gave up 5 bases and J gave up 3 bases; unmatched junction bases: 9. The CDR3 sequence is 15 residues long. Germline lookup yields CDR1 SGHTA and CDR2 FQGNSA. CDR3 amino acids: CASSPRTGRDTEAFF. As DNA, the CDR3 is TGTGCCAGCAGCCCCCGGACAGGAAGAGACACTGAAGCTTTCTTT.

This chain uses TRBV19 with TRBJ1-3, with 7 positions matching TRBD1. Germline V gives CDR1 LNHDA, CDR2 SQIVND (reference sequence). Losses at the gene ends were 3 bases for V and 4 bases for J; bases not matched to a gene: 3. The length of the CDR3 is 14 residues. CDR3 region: CASSINRGGNTIYF. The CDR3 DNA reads TGTGCCAGTAGTATCAACAGGGGCGGAAACACCATATATTTT.

For the CDR3, the DNA is TGTGCCAGCAGCGAGGCCCCCTCCGGGACTAGCACAGATACGCAGTATTTT. Translation gives CASSEAPSGTSTDTQYF. V is TRBV9 and J is TRBJ2-3, with a weak D call TRBD2 (6 bases). The CDR3 loop spans 17 amino acids. With 3 bases removed from V and 0 bases from J, the gap between germline ends came to 17 bases. Germline lookup yields CDR1 SGDLS and CDR2 YYNGEE.

DNA for the CDR3: TGCGCCCCCCTTACATACAGGTTTGAACATACCGTCGACTATGGCTACACCTTC. Amino acid sequence: CAPLTYRFEHTVDYGYTF. The chain uses TRBV10-1 and TRBJ1-2; D might be TRBD1 (5 bases). The V end was cut by 11 bases, the J end by 3 bases, with 31 bases between. The CDR3 consists of 18 residues. Per germline, CDR1 WNHNN and CDR2 SYGVQD (reference sequence).

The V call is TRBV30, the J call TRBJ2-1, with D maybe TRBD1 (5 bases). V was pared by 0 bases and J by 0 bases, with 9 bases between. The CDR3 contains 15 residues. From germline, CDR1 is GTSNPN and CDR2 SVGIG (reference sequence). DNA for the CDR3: TGTGCCTGGAGTGTACAGGCAAGCTCCTACAATGAGCAGTTCTTC. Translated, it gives CAWSVQASSYNEQFF.

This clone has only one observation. The CDR3 sequence is CASSFGGLRITEAFF. CDR3 bases: TGCGCCAGCAGCTTCGGGGGGCTAAGAATTACTGAAGCTTTCTTT. V and J are TRBV5-1 and TRBJ1-1, with a tentative D call TRBD1 (6 bases). CDR1 and CDR2 from the germline V gene are SGHRS and YFSETQ. V lost 2 bases and J lost 5, with 16 bases in between. This CDR3 has 15 amino acids.

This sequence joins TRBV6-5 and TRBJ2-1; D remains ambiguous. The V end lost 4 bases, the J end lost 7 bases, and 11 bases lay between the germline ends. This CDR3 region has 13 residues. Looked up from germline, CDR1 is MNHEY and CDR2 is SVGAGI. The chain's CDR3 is CASSSGSGNEQFF. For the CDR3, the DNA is TGTGCCAGCAGTTCCGGGTCCGGGAATGAGCAGTTCTTC.

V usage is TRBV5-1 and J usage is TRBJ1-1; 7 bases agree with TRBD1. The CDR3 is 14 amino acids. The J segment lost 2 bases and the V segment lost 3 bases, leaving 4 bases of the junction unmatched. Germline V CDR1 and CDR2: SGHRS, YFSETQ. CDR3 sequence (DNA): TGCGCCAGCAGCTCCTACAGGGGAAACACTGAAGCTTTCTTT. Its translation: CASSSYRGNTEAFF.

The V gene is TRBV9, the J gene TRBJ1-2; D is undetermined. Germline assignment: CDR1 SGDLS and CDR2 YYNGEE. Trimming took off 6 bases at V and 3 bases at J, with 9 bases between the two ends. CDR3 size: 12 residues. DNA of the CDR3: TGTGCCAGCACAGCAGAGGACTATGGCTACACCTTC. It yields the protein CASTAEDYGYTF.

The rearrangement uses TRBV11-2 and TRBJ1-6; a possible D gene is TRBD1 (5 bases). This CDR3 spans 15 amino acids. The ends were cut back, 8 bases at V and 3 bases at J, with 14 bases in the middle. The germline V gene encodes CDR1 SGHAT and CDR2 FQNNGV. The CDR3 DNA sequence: TGTGCCAGCGGTCAGTCGGGGGTCTATAATTCACCCCTCCACTTT. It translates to CASGQSGVYNSPLHF.

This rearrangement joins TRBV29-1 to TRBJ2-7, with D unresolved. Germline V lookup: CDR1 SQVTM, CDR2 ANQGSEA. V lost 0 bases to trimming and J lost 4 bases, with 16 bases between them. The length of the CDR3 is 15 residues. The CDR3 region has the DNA TGCAGCGTTGAAGATCTTAGAGCGAGGCGTTACGAGCAGTACTTC. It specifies CSVEDLRARRYEQYF.

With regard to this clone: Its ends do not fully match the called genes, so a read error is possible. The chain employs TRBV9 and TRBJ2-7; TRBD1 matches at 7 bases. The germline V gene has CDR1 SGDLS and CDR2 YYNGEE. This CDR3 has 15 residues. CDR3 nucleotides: TGTGCCAACAGCGGCGACAGGGAGTGGTCCTACGAGCAGTACTTC. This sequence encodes CANSGDREWSYEQYF. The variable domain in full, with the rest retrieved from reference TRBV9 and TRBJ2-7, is DSGVTQTPKHLITATGQRVTLRCSPRSGDLSVYWYQQSLDQGLQFLIQYYNGEERAKGNILERFSAQQFPDLHSELNLSSLELGDSALYFCANSGDREWSYEQYFGPGTRLTVT.